This TCR beta chain is drawn from a study of T cells after posttransplantation cyclophosphamide. Note on this clone: Its cognate antigen is unknown.

Sampled 1 year posttransplant, controls received myeloablative marrow transplants, methotrexate and a calcineurin inhibitor. Study results and caveats: Blood and skin or GI T cell repertoires showed limited TRB overlap. Recipient CMV seropositivity and CMV reactivation strongly tracked TRB clonality. Donor CD8+ memory clones often dominated recipient blood repertoires at later times.

Sequenced by immunoSEQ multiplex PCR; TCRdb stores in-frame clones only, minus some. The data hold roughly 19,000 clones, with 80% to 90% observed a single time. Germline trimming cut 5 bases from V and 5 bases from J; bases unmatched to any gene: 13. The CDR3 length is 18 residues. Germline V gene lookup returns CDR1 SGHVS and CDR2 FQNEAQ. The chain combines TRBV7-8 with TRBJ2-1; 12 positions match TRBD1. The sequence came from a female patient younger than 45 who received an allogeneic stem cell transplant from an unrelated donor, was CMV-positive, and had acute and chronic GVHD. Some of the T cells might come from the graft donor. This specimen was PBMCs, taken 350 to 400 days after allogeneic stem cell transplant with calcineurin inhibitor and methotrexate. Written as DNA, the CDR3 is TGTGCCAGCAGCCAATGGGACAGGGGGCAGCGGGCTAACAATGAGCAGTTCTTC. Its translation is CASSQWDRGQRANNEQFF.